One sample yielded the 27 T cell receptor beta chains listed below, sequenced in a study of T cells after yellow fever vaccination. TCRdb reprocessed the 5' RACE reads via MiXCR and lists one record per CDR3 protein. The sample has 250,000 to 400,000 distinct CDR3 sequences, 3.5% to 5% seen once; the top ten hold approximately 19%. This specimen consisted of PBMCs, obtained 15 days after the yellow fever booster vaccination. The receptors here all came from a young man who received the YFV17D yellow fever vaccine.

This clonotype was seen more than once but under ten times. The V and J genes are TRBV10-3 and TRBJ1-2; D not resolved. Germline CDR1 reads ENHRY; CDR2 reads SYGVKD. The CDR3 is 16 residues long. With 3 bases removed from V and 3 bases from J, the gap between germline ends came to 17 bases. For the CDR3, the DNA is TGTGCCATCAGTGAAGGAGGCGGCAGCCCAGACTATGGCTACACCTTC. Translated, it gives CAISEGGGSPDYGYTF.

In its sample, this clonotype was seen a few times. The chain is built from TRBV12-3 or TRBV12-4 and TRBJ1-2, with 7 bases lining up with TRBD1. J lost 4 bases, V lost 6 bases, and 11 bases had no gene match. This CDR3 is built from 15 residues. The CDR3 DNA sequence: TGTGCCAGCAGCCGATCTAACAGGGGTGTCTATGGCTACACCTTC. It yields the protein CASSRSNRGVYGYTF.

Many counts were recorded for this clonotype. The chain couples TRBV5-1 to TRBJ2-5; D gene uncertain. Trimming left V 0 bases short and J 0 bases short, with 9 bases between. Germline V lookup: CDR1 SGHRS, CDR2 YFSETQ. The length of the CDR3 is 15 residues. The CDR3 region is CASSLVGYNQETQYF. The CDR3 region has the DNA TGCGCCAGCAGCTTGGTGGGGTATAACCAAGAGACCCAGTACTTC.

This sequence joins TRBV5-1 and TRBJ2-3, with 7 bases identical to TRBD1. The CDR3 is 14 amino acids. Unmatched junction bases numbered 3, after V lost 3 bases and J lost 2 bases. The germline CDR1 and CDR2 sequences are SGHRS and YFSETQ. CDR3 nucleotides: TGCGCCAGCAGCTACAGGGGTCCCACAGATACGCAGTATTTT. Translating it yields CASSYRGPTDTQYF.

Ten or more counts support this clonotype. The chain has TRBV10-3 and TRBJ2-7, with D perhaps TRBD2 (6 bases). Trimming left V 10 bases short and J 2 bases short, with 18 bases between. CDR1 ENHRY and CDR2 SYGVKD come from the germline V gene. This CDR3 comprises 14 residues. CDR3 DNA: TGTGCCAGCACTCGGGACTCAGGCGCCTACGAGCAGTACGTC. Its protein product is CASTRDSGAYEQYV.

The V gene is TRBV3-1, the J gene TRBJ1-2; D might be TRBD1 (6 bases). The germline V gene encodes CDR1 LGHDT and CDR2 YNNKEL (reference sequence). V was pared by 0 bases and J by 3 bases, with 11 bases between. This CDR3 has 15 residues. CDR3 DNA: TGTGCCAGCAGCCAAGATTCGACAGGCTACTATGGCTACACCTTC. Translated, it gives CASSQDSTGYYGYTF.

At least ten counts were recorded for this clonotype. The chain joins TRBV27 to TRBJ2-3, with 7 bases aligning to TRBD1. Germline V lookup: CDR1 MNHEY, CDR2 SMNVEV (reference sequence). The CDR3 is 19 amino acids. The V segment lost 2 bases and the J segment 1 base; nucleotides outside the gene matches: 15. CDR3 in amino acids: CASSLIALGQVSGTDTQYF. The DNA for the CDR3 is TGTGCCAGCAGTTTAATCGCCCTCGGACAGGTTAGCGGCACAGATACGCAGTATTTT.

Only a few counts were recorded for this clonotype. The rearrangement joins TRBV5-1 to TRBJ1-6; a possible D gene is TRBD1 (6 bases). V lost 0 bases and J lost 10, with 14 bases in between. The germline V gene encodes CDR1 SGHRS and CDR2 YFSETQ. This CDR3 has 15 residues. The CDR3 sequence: CASSLGAGDLSPLHF. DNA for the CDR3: TGCGCCAGCAGCTTGGGTGCAGGGGATTTGTCACCCCTCCACTTT.

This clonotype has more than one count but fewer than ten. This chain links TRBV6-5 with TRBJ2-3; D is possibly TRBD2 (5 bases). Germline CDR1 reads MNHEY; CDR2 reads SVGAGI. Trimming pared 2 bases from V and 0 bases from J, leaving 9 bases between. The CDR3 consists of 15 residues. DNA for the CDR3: TGTGCCAGCAGTTACGGCAGGACTAGCACAGATACGCAGTATTTT. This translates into CASSYGRTSTDTQYF.

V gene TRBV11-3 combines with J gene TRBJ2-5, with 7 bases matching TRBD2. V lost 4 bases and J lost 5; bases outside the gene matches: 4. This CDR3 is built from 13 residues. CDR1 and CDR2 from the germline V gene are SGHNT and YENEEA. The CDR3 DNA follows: TGTGCCAGCAGCTCCGGGACTACGGAGACCCAGTACTTC. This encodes CASSSGTTETQYF.

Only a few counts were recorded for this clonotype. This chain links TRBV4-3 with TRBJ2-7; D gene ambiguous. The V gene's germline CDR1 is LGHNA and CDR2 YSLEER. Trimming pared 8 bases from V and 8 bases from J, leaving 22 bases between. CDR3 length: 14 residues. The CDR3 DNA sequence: TGCGCCAGCCCCAAAGTCCAGTCCCTCGACAAGCAGTACGTC. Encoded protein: CASPKVQSLDKQYV.

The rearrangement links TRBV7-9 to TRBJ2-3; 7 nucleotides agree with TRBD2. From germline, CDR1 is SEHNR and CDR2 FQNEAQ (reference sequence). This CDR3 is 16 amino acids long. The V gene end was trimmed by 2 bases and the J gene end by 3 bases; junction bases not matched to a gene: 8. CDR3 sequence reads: CASSLFGQGGTDTQYF. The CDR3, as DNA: TGTGCCAGCAGCTTATTCGGGCAGGGAGGGACAGATACGCAGTATTTT.

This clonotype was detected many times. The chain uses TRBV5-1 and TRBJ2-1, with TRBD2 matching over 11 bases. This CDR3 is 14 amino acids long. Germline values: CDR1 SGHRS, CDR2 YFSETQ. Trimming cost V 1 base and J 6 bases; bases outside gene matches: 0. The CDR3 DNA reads TGCGCCAGCAGCTTGACTAGCGGGGGCAATGAGCAGTTCTTC. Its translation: CASSLTSGGNEQFF.

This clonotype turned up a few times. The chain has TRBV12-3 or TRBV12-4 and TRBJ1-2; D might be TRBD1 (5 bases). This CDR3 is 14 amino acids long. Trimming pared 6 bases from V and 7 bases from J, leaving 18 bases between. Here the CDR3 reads CASRTTAQNLGYTF. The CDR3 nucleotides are TGTGCCAGCAGAACGACAGCCCAGAATCTTGGCTACACCTTC.

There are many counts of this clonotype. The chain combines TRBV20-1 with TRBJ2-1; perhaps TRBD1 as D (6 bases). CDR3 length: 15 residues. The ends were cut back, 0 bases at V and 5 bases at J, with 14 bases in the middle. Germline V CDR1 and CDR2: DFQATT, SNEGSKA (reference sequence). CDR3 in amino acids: CSARERGFRDNEQFF. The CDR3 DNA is TGCAGTGCTAGAGAGAGGGGGTTCAGGGACAATGAGCAGTTCTTC.

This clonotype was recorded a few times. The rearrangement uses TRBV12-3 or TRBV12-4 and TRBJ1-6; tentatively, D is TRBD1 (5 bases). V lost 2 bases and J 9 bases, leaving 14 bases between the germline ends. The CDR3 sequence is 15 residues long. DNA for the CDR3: TGTGCCAGCAGTTTACAGGGTAGGGTAGGTTCACCCCTCCACTTT. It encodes CASSLQGRVGSPLHF.

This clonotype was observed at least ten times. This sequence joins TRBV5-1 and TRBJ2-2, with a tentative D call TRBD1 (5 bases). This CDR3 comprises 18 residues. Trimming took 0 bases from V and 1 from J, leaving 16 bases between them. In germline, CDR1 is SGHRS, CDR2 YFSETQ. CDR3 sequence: CASSLAATAPLNTGELFF. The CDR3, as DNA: TGCGCCAGCAGCTTGGCTGCGACAGCCCCCTTGAACACCGGGGAGCTGTTTTTT.

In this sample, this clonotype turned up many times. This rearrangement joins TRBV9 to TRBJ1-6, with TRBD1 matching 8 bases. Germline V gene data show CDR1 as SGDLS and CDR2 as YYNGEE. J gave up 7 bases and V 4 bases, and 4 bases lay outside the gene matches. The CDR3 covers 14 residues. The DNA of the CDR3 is TGTGCCAGCAGCTCAGACAGGGGCAATTCACCCCTCCACTTT. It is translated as CASSSDRGNSPLHF.

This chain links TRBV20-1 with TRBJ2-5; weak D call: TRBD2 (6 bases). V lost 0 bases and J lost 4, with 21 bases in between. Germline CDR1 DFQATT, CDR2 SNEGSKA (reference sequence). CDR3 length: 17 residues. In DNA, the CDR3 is TGCAGTGCTAGAGATGGGTGGAGGGGCCGACCGGCAGAGACCCAGTACTTC. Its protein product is CSARDGWRGRPAETQYF.

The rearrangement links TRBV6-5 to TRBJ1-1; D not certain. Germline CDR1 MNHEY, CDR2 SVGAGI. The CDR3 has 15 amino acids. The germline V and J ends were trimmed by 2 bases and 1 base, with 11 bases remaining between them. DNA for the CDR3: TGTGCCAGCAGTTACCGGAGTGGAGGGAACACTGAAGCTTTCTTT. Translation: CASSYRSGGNTEAFF.

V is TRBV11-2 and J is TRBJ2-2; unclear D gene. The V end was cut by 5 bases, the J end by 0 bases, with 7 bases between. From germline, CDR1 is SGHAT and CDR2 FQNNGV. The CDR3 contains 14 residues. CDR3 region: CASSLRPNTGELFF. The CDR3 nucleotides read TGTGCCAGCAGCCTCAGGCCGAACACCGGGGAGCTGTTTTTT.

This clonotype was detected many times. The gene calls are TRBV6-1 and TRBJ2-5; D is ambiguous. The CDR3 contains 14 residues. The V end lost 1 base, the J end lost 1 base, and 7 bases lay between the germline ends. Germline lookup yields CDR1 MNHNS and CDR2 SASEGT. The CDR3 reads CASSEGNGQETQYF. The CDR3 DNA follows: TGTGCCAGCAGTGAAGGAAACGGCCAAGAGACCCAGTACTTC.

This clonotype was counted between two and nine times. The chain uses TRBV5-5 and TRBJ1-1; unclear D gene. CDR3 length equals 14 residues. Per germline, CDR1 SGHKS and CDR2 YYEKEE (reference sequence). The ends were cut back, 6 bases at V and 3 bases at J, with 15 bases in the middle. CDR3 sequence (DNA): TGTGCCAGCAACTCCTACTGGGGAGACACTGAAGCTTTCTTT. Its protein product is CASNSYWGDTEAFF. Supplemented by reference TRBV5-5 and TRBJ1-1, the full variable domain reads DAGVTQSPTHLIKTRGQQVTLRCSPISGHKSVSWYQQVLGQGPQFIFQYYEKEERGRGNFPDRFSARQFPNYSSELNVNALLLGDSALYLCASNSYWGDTEAFFGQGTRLTVV.

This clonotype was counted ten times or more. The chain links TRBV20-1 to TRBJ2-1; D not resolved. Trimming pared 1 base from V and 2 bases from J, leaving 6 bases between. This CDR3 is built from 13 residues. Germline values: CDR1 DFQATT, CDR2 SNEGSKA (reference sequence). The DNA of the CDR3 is TGCAGTGCTAGAGGGAGCCCCTACAATGAGCAGTTCTTC. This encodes CSARGSPYNEQFF.

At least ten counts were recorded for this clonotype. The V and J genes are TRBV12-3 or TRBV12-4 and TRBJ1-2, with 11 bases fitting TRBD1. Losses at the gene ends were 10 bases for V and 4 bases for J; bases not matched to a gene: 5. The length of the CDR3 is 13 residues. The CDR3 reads CATGTGGAYGYTF. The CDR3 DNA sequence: TGTGCCACCGGGACAGGGGGGGCCTATGGCTACACCTTC.

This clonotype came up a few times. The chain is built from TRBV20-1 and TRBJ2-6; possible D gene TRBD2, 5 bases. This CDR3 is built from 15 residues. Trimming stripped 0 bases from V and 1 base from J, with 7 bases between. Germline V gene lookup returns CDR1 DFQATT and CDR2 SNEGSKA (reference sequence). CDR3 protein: CSAREGVSGANVLTF. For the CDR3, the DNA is TGCAGTGCTAGAGAGGGAGTGTCTGGGGCCAACGTCCTGACTTTC.

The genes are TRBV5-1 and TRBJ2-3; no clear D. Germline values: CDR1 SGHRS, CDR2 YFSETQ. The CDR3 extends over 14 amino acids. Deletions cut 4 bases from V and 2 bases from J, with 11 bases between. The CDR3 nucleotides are TGCGCCAGCAGCCTGACCCCCCCCACAGATACGCAGTATTTT. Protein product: CASSLTPPTDTQYF.